A single sample is the source of the 24 T cell receptor beta chains below, sequenced in a study of cytomegalovirus exposure and HLA in healthy donors (dated by TCRdb to about 2017). Library preparation employed the immunoSEQ multiplex PCR assay. For the multiplex PCR, a mixture combining 60 forward primers for TCR Vbeta segments and 13 reverse primers for TCR Jbeta segments was used. TCRdb's version of the immuneACCESS table is confined to in-frame rearrangements and falls short of the full clone set. An unresolved V gene accounts for under half of the shortfall where checked; the remainder is of unknown origin. The sample has under 50,000 clones on record. About 15% of the sample rests with the top ten. Input material: PBMCs. Every receptor here comes from a male donor in good health and CMV-seronegative.

The chain employs TRBV30 and TRBJ2-3; the D is unclear. The V end lost 0 bases, the J end lost 0 bases, and 10 bases lay between the germline ends. This CDR3 region has 15 residues. The germline V gene encodes CDR1 GTSNPN and CDR2 SVGIG (reference sequence). CDR3 sequence (DNA): TGTGCCTGGAGTGTCCTCCCAACTAGCACAGATACGCAGTATTTT. Translating gives CAWSVLPTSTDTQYF.

The V gene is TRBV5-6, the J gene TRBJ2-7, with TRBD1 matching 9 bases. The CDR3 has 12 amino acids. Germline V gene lookup returns CDR1 SGHDT and CDR2 YYEEEE. Trimming took 4 bases from V and 6 from J; bases not matched to a gene: 2. CDR3 protein: CASSPDRGEQYF. The CDR3 bases are TGTGCCAGCAGCCCGGACAGGGGCGAGCAGTACTTC.

The J gene is TRBJ1-3, the V gene TRBV9; no reliable D call. Germline-derived CDR1 and CDR2 are SGDLS and YYNGEE. Trimming took off 4 bases at V and 4 bases at J, with 15 bases between the two ends. This CDR3 spans 15 amino acids. The CDR3 here is CASSTSGGSGNTIYF. As DNA, the CDR3 is TGTGCCAGCAGCACCTCAGGTGGCTCAGGAAACACCATATATTTT.

This chain links TRBV6-5 with TRBJ2-2; the match to TRBD2 covers 8 bases. V trimming: 6 bases; J trimming: 4 bases; junction bases outside the gene matches: 4. The CDR3 extends over 14 amino acids. Germline values: CDR1 MNHEY, CDR2 SVGAGI. CDR3 sequence reads: CASRAGGGTGELFF. DNA of the CDR3: TGTGCCAGCAGGGCGGGGGGCGGCACCGGGGAGCTGTTTTTT.

The chain carries TRBV19 and TRBJ1-1; D unresolved. V was trimmed by 10 bases and J by 6 bases, leaving 12 bases between them. The CDR3 is made up of 11 amino acids. Germline CDR1 is LNHDA and CDR2 is SQIVND (reference sequence). The CDR3 loop reads CAIAARAEAFF. For the CDR3, the DNA is TGTGCCATCGCTGCGAGGGCTGAAGCTTTCTTT.

V gene TRBV19 combines with J gene TRBJ2-3; 9 nucleotides align to TRBD2. The junction had 2 bases not matched to a gene; V was cut back by 3 bases and J by 4 bases. Germline CDR1 is LNHDA and CDR2 is SQIVND (reference sequence). The CDR3 totals 14 residues. CDR3 in amino acids: CASSMGLAADTQYF. As DNA, the CDR3 is TGTGCCAGTAGTATGGGACTAGCTGCAGATACGCAGTATTTT. Combining the CDR3 with reference TRBV19 and TRBJ2-3 gives the whole variable domain DGGITQSPKYLFRKEGQNVTLSCEQNLNHDAMYWYRQDPGQGLRLIYYSQIVNDFQKGDIAEGYSVSREKKESFPLTVTSAQKNPTAFYLCASSMGLAADTQYFGPGTRLTVL.

The J gene is TRBJ1-5, the V gene TRBV21-1; no DNA check was done on the table's D call, TRBD1. TRBV21-1 counts as a pseudogene. There are 17 residues in the CDR3. The CDR3 spells CASSKCRGRFVYQPQHF. The DNA for the CDR3 is TGTGCCAGCAGCAAGTGCAGGGGCCGGTTCGTTTATCAGCCCCAGCATTTT.

This chain links TRBV9 with TRBJ1-1; tentative D call: TRBD1 (5 bases). V was shortened by 4 bases and J by 6 bases, with 13 bases between the two germline ends. From germline, CDR1 is SGDLS and CDR2 YYNGEE. This CDR3 region has 13 residues. CDR3 coding DNA: TGTGCCAGCAGCCCCTCGGGAGGGGCTGAAGCTTTCTTT. It encodes CASSPSGGAEAFF.

The chain has TRBV6-1 and TRBJ1-6, with D perhaps TRBD1 (5 bases). Germline CDR1 MNHNS, CDR2 SASEGT. This CDR3 spans 14 amino acids. V lost 8 bases and J lost 8, with 16 bases in between. The CDR3 is CASEVAGFDSPLHF. CDR3 nucleotide sequence: TGTGCCAGCGAGGTGGCAGGGTTTGATTCACCCCTCCACTTT.

The rearrangement uses TRBV4-3 and TRBJ2-3; 9 nucleotides line up with TRBD2. V was pared by 1 base and J by 6 bases, with 2 bases of the junction left unmatched. Germline CDR1 and CDR2: LGHNA and YSLEER. The CDR3 has 14 residues. In DNA, the CDR3 is TGCGCCAGCAGCCAAGTCAGCGGGAGGGATACGCAGTATTTT. Translation: CASSQVSGRDTQYF.

The rearrangement joins TRBV5-1 to TRBJ2-3; 9 bases are a match to TRBD1. Germline lookup yields CDR1 SGHRS and CDR2 YFSETQ. The trim removed 3 bases at V and 0 bases at J, leaving 8 bases unmatched. The CDR3 has 17 residues. This CDR3 reads CASSSMSTGGSTDTQYF. As DNA, the CDR3 is TGCGCCAGCAGCTCGATGTCGACAGGGGGAAGCACAGATACGCAGTATTTT.

The V call is TRBV6-5, the J call TRBJ2-7; 7 positions agree with TRBD1. Looked up from germline, CDR1 is MNHEY and CDR2 is SVGAGI. This CDR3 has 15 residues. V gave up 6 bases and J gave up 1 base; unmatched junction bases: 9. The CDR3 sequence: CASRTGQAPSYEQYF. DNA for the CDR3: TGTGCCAGCAGGACCGGACAGGCGCCGTCCTACGAGCAGTACTTC.

The chain recombines TRBV13 with TRBJ1-6, with 7 nucleotides matching TRBD1. The CDR3 totals 14 residues. Germline V CDR1 and CDR2: PRHDT, FYEKMQ (reference sequence). The junction had 5 bases not matched to a gene; V was cut back by 4 bases and J by 8 bases. CDR3 in DNA: TGTGCCAGCAGCTCGACAGGGTCAGATTCACCCCTCCACTTT. Protein: CASSSTGSDSPLHF. The whole variable domain, filled in from reference TRBV13 and TRBJ1-6, reads AAGVIQSPRHLIKEKRETATLKCYPIPRHDTVYWYQQGPGQDPQFLISFYEKMQSDKGSIPDRFSAQQFSDYHSELNMSSLELGDSALYFCASSSTGSDSPLHFGNGTRLTVT.

Here the CDR3 reads CASSYYGTNEKLFF. The CDR3 nucleotides are TGTGCCAGCAGTTACTACGGAACTAATGAAAAACTGTTTTTT. V usage is TRBV6-5 and J usage is TRBJ1-4, with D unclear. V was pared by 1 base and J by 1 base, with 4 bases between. The CDR3 loop spans 14 amino acids. Germline V CDR1 and CDR2: MNHEY, SVGAGI.

V and J are TRBV15 and TRBJ2-5, with D hard to call. CDR3 length: 13 residues. Looked up from germline, CDR1 is LNHNV and CDR2 is YYDKDF (reference sequence). V lost 7 bases and J 13 bases, leaving 22 bases between the germline ends. Written as DNA, the CDR3 is TGTGCCACCACCAGGAGCACAGTTATGGCTCGGTACTTC. This translates into CATTRSTVMARYF. The whole variable domain, remainder taken from reference TRBV15 and TRBJ2-5, is DAMVIQNPRYQVTQFGKPVTLSCSQTLNHNVMYWYQQKSSQAPKLLFHYYDKDFNNEADTPDNFQSRRPNTSFCFLDIRSPGLGDTAMYLCATTRSTVMARYFGPGTRLLVL.

The chain combines TRBV5-1 with TRBJ1-3; D is ambiguous. Trimming cost V 3 bases and J 0 bases, with 4 bases left between them. CDR1 and CDR2 from the germline V gene are SGHRS and YFSETQ. The CDR3 runs to 13 residues. This chain's CDR3 is CASSSSSGNTIYF. The CDR3 DNA follows: TGCGCCAGCAGCTCCAGCTCTGGAAACACCATATATTTT.

This sequence joins TRBV4-3 and TRBJ2-7, with TRBD1 as a possible D gene (6 bases). Trimming cost V 2 bases and J 3 bases, with 11 bases left between them. Per the germline V gene, CDR1 is LGHNA and CDR2 is YSLEER. This CDR3 contains 14 residues. The CDR3 here is CASSQSDSRYEQYF. Written as DNA, the CDR3 is TGCGCCAGCAGCCAATCGGACAGTCGCTACGAGCAGTACTTC.

The chain recombines TRBV7-2 with TRBJ2-7; TRBD2 might be the D (6 bases). The V end was cut by 4 bases, the J end by 3 bases, with 10 bases between. The germline CDR1 and CDR2 sequences are SGHTA and FQGNSA. The CDR3 is made up of 13 amino acids. In nucleotides, the CDR3 is TGTGCCAGCAGCTGGAGGGGCGACTACGAGCAGTACTTC. Translating gives CASSWRGDYEQYF.

The V gene is TRBV11-2, the J gene TRBJ2-7, with D perhaps matching TRBD1 (5 bases). CDR1 and CDR2 from the germline V gene are SGHAT and FQNNGV. The CDR3 contains 14 residues. V was pared by 1 base and J by 1 base, with 8 bases between. The CDR3 DNA is TGTGCCAGCAGCTTAGGCAGGGTTTCCTACGAGCAGTACTTC. This encodes CASSLGRVSYEQYF.

V gene TRBV5-1 combines with J gene TRBJ2-5; TRBD1 might be the D (6 bases). CDR3 length equals 13 residues. V was cut by 0 bases and J by 5 bases, with 8 bases left in between. Germline V gene sequence: CDR1 SGHRS, CDR2 YFSETQ. The CDR3, as DNA: TGCGCCAGCAGCTTGGGACAGGAGGAGACCCAGTACTTC. Translation: CASSLGQEETQYF.

This sequence joins TRBV30 and TRBJ2-4, with TRBD1 as a possible D gene (5 bases). The V gene's germline CDR1 is GTSNPN and CDR2 SVGIG (reference sequence). V lost 3 bases and J lost 8, with 14 bases in between. The CDR3 consists of 13 residues. CDR3 sequence (DNA): TGTGCCTGGAGCAGGACACGGTTTGACATTCAGTACTTC. Its translation is CAWSRTRFDIQYF.

This chain links TRBV5-1 with TRBJ1-4; D perhaps matches TRBD1 (6 bases). Germline assignment: CDR1 SGHRS and CDR2 YFSETQ. V lost 7 bases to trimming and J lost 1 base, with 14 bases between them. The CDR3 spans 15 residues. CDR3 protein: CASGSGGQTNEKLFF. In DNA form, the CDR3 reads TGCGCCAGCGGTTCGGGGGGACAAACTAATGAAAAACTGTTTTTT.

The V and J genes are TRBV19 and TRBJ1-1; weak D call: TRBD1 (5 bases). The germline CDR1 and CDR2 sequences are LNHDA and SQIVND (reference sequence). The CDR3 totals 13 residues. Trimming pared 10 bases from V and 5 bases from J, leaving 17 bases between. CDR3 protein: CAISRSGGTEAFF. The CDR3 coding sequence is TGTGCCATCTCGAGGAGTGGGGGGACTGAAGCTTTCTTT.

The genes are TRBV2 and TRBJ2-7, with a possible D match to TRBD1 (6 bases). CDR3 length equals 14 residues. The V end lost 2 bases, the J end lost 1 base, and 9 bases lay between the germline ends. Germline values: CDR1 SNHLY, CDR2 FYNNEI. CDR3 protein: CASSEYRESYEQYF. CDR3 DNA: TGTGCCAGCAGTGAATACAGGGAATCCTACGAGCAGTACTTC.